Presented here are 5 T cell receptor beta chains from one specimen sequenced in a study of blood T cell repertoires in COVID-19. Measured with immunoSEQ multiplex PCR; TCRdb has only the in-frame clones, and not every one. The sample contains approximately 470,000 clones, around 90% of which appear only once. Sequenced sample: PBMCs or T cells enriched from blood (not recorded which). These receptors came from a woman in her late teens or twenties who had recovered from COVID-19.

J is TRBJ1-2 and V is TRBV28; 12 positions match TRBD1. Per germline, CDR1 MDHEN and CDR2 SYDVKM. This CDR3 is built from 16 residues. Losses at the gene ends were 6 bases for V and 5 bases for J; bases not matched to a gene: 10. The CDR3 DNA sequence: TGTGCCAGCAGAGGGACAGGGGGCTCCAGTAGGTATGGCTACACCTTC. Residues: CASRGTGGSSRYGYTF.

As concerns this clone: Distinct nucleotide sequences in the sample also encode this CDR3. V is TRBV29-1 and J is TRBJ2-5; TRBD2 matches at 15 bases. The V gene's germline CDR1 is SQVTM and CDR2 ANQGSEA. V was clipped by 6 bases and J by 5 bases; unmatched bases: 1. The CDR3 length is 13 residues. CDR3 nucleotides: TGCAGCGTCGGGACTAGCGGGGGGGAGACCCAGTACTTC. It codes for CSVGTSGGETQYF.

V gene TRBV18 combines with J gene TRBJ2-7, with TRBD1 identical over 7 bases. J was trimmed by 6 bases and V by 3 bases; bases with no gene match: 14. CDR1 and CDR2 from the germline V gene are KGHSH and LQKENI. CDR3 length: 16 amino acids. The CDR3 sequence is CASSPGQDRVFSEQYF. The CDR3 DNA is TGTGCCAGCTCACCGGGACAAGACAGGGTGTTTAGCGAGCAGTACTTC.

The CDR3 sequence: CASSLVASGTYEQYF. The CDR3, as DNA: TGTGCCAGCAGCTTAGTGGCTAGCGGGACCTACGAGCAGTACTTC. The chain uses TRBV7-2 and TRBJ2-7, with 9 bases identical to TRBD2. The CDR3 runs to 15 residues. The V gene's germline CDR1 is SGHTA and CDR2 FQGNSA. V lost 1 base and J lost 2; bases outside the gene matches: 3.

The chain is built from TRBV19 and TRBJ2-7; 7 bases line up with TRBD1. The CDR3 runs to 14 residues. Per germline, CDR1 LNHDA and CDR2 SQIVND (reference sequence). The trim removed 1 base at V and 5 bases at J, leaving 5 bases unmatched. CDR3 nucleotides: TGTGCCAGTAGTATAGGAACAGGGGACCACGAGCAGTACTTC. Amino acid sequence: CASSIGTGDHEQYF. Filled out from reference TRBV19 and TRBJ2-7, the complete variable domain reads DGGITQSPKYLFRKEGQNVTLSCEQNLNHDAMYWYRQDPGQGLRLIYYSQIVNDFQKGDIAEGYSVSREKKESFPLTVTSAQKNPTAFYLCASSIGTGDHEQYFGPGTRLTVT.